This section outlines one T cell receptor (beta chain) sequence together with its context. Its antigen remains unidentified. Isolated RNA was reverse transcribed into cDNA used as the sequencing template. Measured with immunoSEQ multiplex PCR; TCRdb has only the in-frame clones, and not every one. The table lists under 40,000 clones, around 60% of them singletons. The germline gives CDR1 MNHNY, CDR2 SVGAGI (reference sequence). The CDR3 runs to 15 residues. V was pared by 0 bases and J by 8 bases, with 3 bases of the junction left unmatched. This sample stems from a study of CD8+ T cells in alopecia areata. General observations from the study: Patients shared TCRs less clearly than mice did, possibly owing to HLA.

The material sequenced was NKG2D-high CD8+ T cells sorted from blood. The rearrangement uses TRBV6-6 and TRBJ2-1; 11 nucleotides line up with TRBD2. The sequence derives from a human donor with alopecia areata. In DNA, the CDR3 is TGTGCCAGCAGTTACTCGACTAGCGGGGTCGATGAGCAGTTCTTC. Translated, it gives CASSYSTSGVDEQFF.